This T cell receptor beta chain was captured by sequencing in a study of blood T cells in healthy people across ages. This CDR3 comprises 14 residues. This clonotype occurred a few times. A read error may produce the germline difference seen at one junction end. Combining a sample-barcoded 5' primer with a J-beta primer mix, a second PCR ran for roughly 6 to 12 cycles. MiXCR, run by TCRdb on the 5' RACE reads, gives a single entry per CDR3 protein. The table lists 900,000 to 950,000 distinct CDR3 sequences, around 29% of them singletons. These data are also associated with another study on T cells of mothers and their children. That paper states: Added by the second PCR's M1S primer were sample barcodes and 2-4 random nucleotides.

The origin of this receptor is a woman between 40 and 50 years old in good health. Sequencing used blood. V is TRBV12-3 or TRBV12-4 and J is TRBJ1-2, with 12 bases identical to TRBD1. CDR3 region: CAGSFWDRGRGYTF. CDR3 bases: TGTGCCGGCAGTTTTTGGGACAGGGGGCGGGGCTACACCTTC.